This T cell receptor (beta chain) was observed in a study of pediatric ulcerative colitis. Study results and limitations: Compared with controls, ulcerative colitis showed greater blood-rectum clone sharing. A couple of rectal clonotypes were found only in ulcerative colitis patients, all of them.

Sequenced by immunoSEQ multiplex PCR; TCRdb stores in-frame clones only, minus some. Here the sample spans roughly 60,000 clones, approximately 87% being singletons. This clone was counted only a few times. Antigen: not known. Trimming pared 10 bases from V and 2 bases from J, leaving 12 bases between. This CDR3 contains 12 residues. Germline V CDR1 and CDR2: ENHRY, SYGVKD. This receptor was identified in a boy aged 5-17 years who was a control in a study of pediatric ulcerative colitis. This chain links TRBV10-3 with TRBJ2-7; D is possibly TRBD2 (5 bases). What was sequenced was blood. CDR3 nucleotides: TGTGCCACTCGGAGCGGAGCCTACGAGCAGTACTTC. Its translation is CATRSGAYEQYF.